A single sample is the source of the 16 T cell receptor beta chains below, sequenced in a study of identical twins. Each CDR3 protein is one row after TCRdb ran MiXCR on the 5' RACE reads. The table shows some 1,700,000 distinct CDR3 sequences, with about 32% occurring only once. Sequenced: cord blood. The receptor source for this set is a newborn girl in good health.

This clonotype was seen a handful of times. The chain carries TRBV4-1 and TRBJ1-5; D ambiguous. V was shortened by 1 base and J by 2 bases, with 6 bases between the two germline ends. This CDR3 is built from 14 residues. Germline V gene lookup returns CDR1 MGHRA and CDR2 YSYEKL. DNA for the CDR3: TGCGCCAGCAGCCAAGTGGCAGGCAATCAGCCCCAGCATTTT. Translated, it gives CASSQVAGNQPQHF.

This clonotype was recorded a few times. The chain combines TRBV5-1 with TRBJ2-3, with 7 bases identical to TRBD2. Per the germline V gene, CDR1 is SGHRS and CDR2 is YFSETQ. V dropped 2 bases and J dropped 2; count of bases not matched to a gene: 8. CDR3 length equals 16 residues. CDR3 DNA sequence: TGCGCCAGCAGCTTCCGAGCGGGATCCCCCACAGATACGCAGTATTTT. This codes for CASSFRAGSPTDTQYF. The full variable domain, in which reference TRBV5-1 and TRBJ2-3 provide the parts outside the CDR3, is KAGVTQTPRYLIKTRGQQVTLSCSPISGHRSVSWYQQTPGQGLQFLFEYFSETQRNKGNFPGRFSGRQFSNSRSEMNVSTLELGDSALYLCASSFRAGSPTDTQYFGPGTRLTVL.

The V gene is TRBV10-3, the J gene TRBJ1-6, with D possibly TRBD1 on 6 matching bases. Per the germline V gene, CDR1 is ENHRY and CDR2 is SYGVKD. Trimming shortened V by 7 bases and J by 7 bases, and 11 bases separated the two germline ends. This CDR3 has 13 amino acids. The CDR3 nucleotides read TGTGCCATCACCGGGACAAAAAATTCACCCCTCCACTTT. It is translated as CAITGTKNSPLHF.

This clonotype was seen only a few times. DNA of the CDR3: TGTGCCAGCAGCCATACAGGGAAAGAGACCCAGTACTTC. Protein: CASSHTGKETQYF. The chain has TRBV7-9 and TRBJ2-5, with TRBD1 as a possible D gene (6 bases). There are 13 residues in the CDR3. Germline V gives CDR1 SEHNR, CDR2 FQNEAQ (reference sequence). Trimming shortened V by 5 bases and J by 3 bases, and 10 bases separated the two germline ends.

V is TRBV10-3 and J is TRBJ1-4; 11 nucleotides agree with TRBD1. This CDR3 spans 13 amino acids. Germline V gene lookup returns CDR1 ENHRY and CDR2 SYGVKD. The trim removed 6 bases at V and 10 bases at J, leaving 4 bases unmatched. This CDR3 reads CAIRDRGQGKLFF. The CDR3 DNA sequence: TGTGCCATCAGGGACAGGGGGCAGGGAAAACTGTTTTTT.

This clonotype was picked up a small number of times. DNA of the CDR3: TGTGCCAGCATTCCAGCGGGAGGGAGCACAGATACGCAGTATTTT. This codes for CASIPAGGSTDTQYF. The genes are TRBV12-3 or TRBV12-4 and TRBJ2-3; 10 bases line up with TRBD2. J was trimmed by 0 bases and V by 7 bases; bases with no gene match: 4. The CDR3 has 15 amino acids.

This clonotype has only a few counts. The J gene is TRBJ2-7, the V gene TRBV25-1; 15 nucleotides match TRBD2. J was trimmed by 1 base and V by 4 bases; bases with no gene match: 2. The CDR3 runs 16 residues. Germline CDR1 and CDR2: MGHDK and SYGVNS. The CDR3 nucleotides read TGTGCCAGCAGTGGGGGACTAGCGGGAGGTTCCTACGAGCAGTACTTC. It codes for CASSGGLAGGSYEQYF.

V usage is TRBV5-5 and J usage is TRBJ1-5; a weak D match, TRBD1 (5 bases). Germline CDR1 reads SGHKS; CDR2 reads YYEKEE (reference sequence). The CDR3 loop spans 15 amino acids. The V end was cut by 5 bases, the J end by 1 base, with 13 bases between. The CDR3 reads CASRVEWGSNQPQHF. CDR3 nucleotide sequence: TGTGCCAGCAGGGTCGAGTGGGGGAGCAATCAGCCCCAGCATTTT. Looking up the rest from reference TRBV5-5 and TRBJ1-5 gives the full variable domain: DAGVTQSPTHLIKTRGQQVTLRCSPISGHKSVSWYQQVLGQGPQFIFQYYEKEERGRGNFPDRFSARQFPNYSSELNVNALLLGDSALYLCASRVEWGSNQPQHFGDGTRLSIL.

This clonotype has only one observation. The V call is TRBV2, the J call TRBJ2-1; TRBD2 agrees at 11 bases. Germline V gene lookup returns CDR1 SNHLY and CDR2 FYNNEI. J lost 7 bases, V lost 7 bases, and 9 bases had no gene match. The CDR3 sequence is 15 residues long. CDR3 sequence reads: CASKGIAGGPNEQFF. CDR3 coding DNA: TGTGCCAGCAAGGGTATAGCGGGGGGGCCAAATGAGCAGTTCTTC.

This clonotype came up once. The V and J genes are TRBV10-3 and TRBJ2-1; D tentatively reads TRBD1 or TRBD2 (6 bases each). The DNA end lines up better with TRBJ2-7; the J call may be wrong. Germline V CDR1 and CDR2: ENHRY, SYGVKD. There are 18 residues in the CDR3. CDR3 in amino acids: CAIKAERGRITSYNEQYF. Written as DNA, the CDR3 is TGTGCCATCAAGGCTGAGAGGGGGAGGATCACTTCCTACAATGAGCAGTACTTC.

The sample holds a few counts of this clonotype. The chain carries TRBV3-1 and TRBJ2-3, with 14 bases fitting TRBD2. Per the germline V gene, CDR1 is LGHDT and CDR2 is YNNKEL (reference sequence). The V and J ends lost 4 bases and 2 bases, in that order; junction bases with no gene match: 5. CDR3 length: 17 residues. The CDR3 reads CASSPGLAGGYTDTQYF. The CDR3 region has the DNA TGTGCCAGCAGCCCTGGACTAGCGGGGGGATACACAGATACGCAGTATTTT.

This clonotype was seen ten or more times. This sequence joins TRBV27 and TRBJ2-1; unclear D gene. Germline V gives CDR1 MNHEY, CDR2 SMNVEV (reference sequence). The CDR3 totals 12 residues. With 6 bases removed from V and 7 bases from J, the gap between germline ends came to 10 bases. The CDR3 protein is CASSSRRNEQFF. The CDR3 DNA follows: TGTGCCAGCAGCTCCCGTAGGAATGAGCAGTTCTTC.

There are many counts of this clonotype. V is TRBV27 and J is TRBJ2-7; 10 bases fit TRBD2. Trimming removed 2 bases from V and 7 bases from J; junction bases left unmatched: 8. The length of the CDR3 is 15 residues. The germline V gene has CDR1 MNHEY and CDR2 SMNVEV (reference sequence). The CDR3 loop is CASSLTSGAYNEQYF. The CDR3 region has the DNA TGTGCCAGCAGTTTAACTAGCGGGGCCTACAATGAGCAGTACTTC.

This clonotype was counted a few times. The gene calls are TRBV3-1 and TRBJ1-6; 10 bases agree with TRBD1. V trimming: 4 bases; J trimming: 1 base; junction bases outside the gene matches: 7. This CDR3 is built from 18 residues. The germline V gene encodes CDR1 LGHDT and CDR2 YNNKEL (reference sequence). The CDR3 loop reads CASSPLTGGRSYNSPLHF. CDR3 bases: TGTGCCAGCAGCCCCCTGACAGGGGGCAGATCCTATAATTCACCCCTCCACTTT.

This clonotype was picked up a small number of times. The V gene is TRBV3-1, the J gene TRBJ2-7, with D unclear. The V gene's germline CDR1 is LGHDT and CDR2 YNNKEL (reference sequence). The CDR3 contains 15 residues. V lost 0 bases and J 0 bases, leaving 9 bases between the germline ends. The CDR3 DNA follows: TGTGCCAGCAGCCAAGAGGGATTAAGCTCCTACGAGCAGTACTTC. This encodes CASSQEGLSSYEQYF.

This clonotype was counted a few times. The chain combines TRBV14 with TRBJ2-4; the D gene is possibly TRBD2 (6 bases). CDR1 is SGHDN, CDR2 FVKESK, per germline. Between the trimmed V and J ends, which lost 0 bases and 7 bases, there was a span of 16 bases. CDR3 length equals 16 residues. The DNA of the CDR3 is TGTGCCAGCAGCCAAGAAGGTTGGGGGACTGTTAACATTCAGTACTTC. Amino acid sequence: CASSQEGWGTVNIQYF.